Shown below are 20 T cell receptor beta chains from a single sample sequenced in a study of blood T cell repertoires in COVID-19 (dated by TCRdb to 2018 to 2020). Preparation of the library involved the immunoSEQ multiplex PCR assay. The clones in this table, taken by TCRdb from immuneACCESS, are in-frame only. Not every clone is retained; where verified, under half of the shortfall comes from an unresolved V gene, and the cause of the rest is unknown. The sample data list about 150,000 clones, and 84% of these were observed just once. About 2% of the sample goes to the ten largest clones. The sample taken for sequencing was peripheral blood. Receptors were obtained from a man aged 65 to 79 with acute or convalescent COVID-19.

This chain uses TRBV7-8 with TRBJ1-3; D unresolved. Trimming stripped 1 base from V and 0 bases from J, with 4 bases between. Germline loops: CDR1 SGHVS, CDR2 FQNEAQ. CDR3 length equals 14 residues. The CDR3 nucleotides are TGTGCCAGCAGCTTAGGTCGCTCTGGAAACACCATATATTTT. Translation gives CASSLGRSGNTIYF.

V usage is TRBV18 and J usage is TRBJ1-1, with 10 bases aligning to TRBD1. The V segment lost 5 bases and the J segment 4 bases; nucleotides outside the gene matches: 7. The CDR3 sequence is 15 residues long. CDR1 and CDR2 (germline): KGHSH, LQKENI. CDR3 sequence: CASSAGTGAGTEAFF. The CDR3 bases are TGTGCCAGCTCAGCCGGGACAGGGGCTGGCACTGAAGCTTTCTTT.

This chain links TRBV6-5 with TRBJ1-5; 9 bases agree with TRBD1. CDR3 length: 14 amino acids. V was pared by 5 bases and J by 10 bases, with 9 bases of the junction left unmatched. Germline V lookup: CDR1 MNHEY, CDR2 SVGAGI. The CDR3 here is CASSIRQGGGPQHF. CDR3 in DNA: TGTGCCAGCAGTATCCGACAGGGGGGGGGTCCCCAGCATTTT.

The chain joins TRBV18 to TRBJ2-3; TRBD2 aligns across 8 bases. CDR1 and CDR2 (germline): KGHSH, LQKENI. This CDR3 is built from 14 residues. The trim removed 1 base at V and 5 bases at J, leaving 2 bases unmatched. CDR3 sequence reads: CASSPRLAGDTQYF. The CDR3 nucleotides read TGTGCCAGCTCACCACGGCTAGCGGGAGATACGCAGTATTTT. The entire variable domain, with the rest obtained from reference TRBV18 and TRBJ2-3, is as follows: NAGVMQNPRHLVRRRGQEARLRCSPMKGHSHVYWYRQLPEEGLKFMVYLQKENIIDESGMPKERFSAEFPKEGPSILRIQQVVRGDSAAYFCASSPRLAGDTQYFGPGTRLTVL.

V gene TRBV3-1 (or the pseudogene TRBV3-2) combines with J gene TRBJ2-7, with D possibly matching TRBD2 (7 bases). The CDR3 extends over 14 amino acids. Germline V gene data show CDR1 as LGHDT and CDR2 as YNNKEL (reference sequence). V lost 3 bases to trimming and J lost 3 bases, with 12 bases between them. As DNA, the CDR3 is TGTGCCAGCAGCCATGCGGGGGCCCTCTACGAGCAGTACTTC. Translating it yields CASSHAGALYEQYF.

V is TRBV6-2 or TRBV6-3 and J is TRBJ1-1; 9 nucleotides align to TRBD1. The CDR3 is 15 residues long. V lost 2 bases, J lost 5 bases, and 6 bases stayed unmatched. Germline CDR1 MNHEY, CDR2 SVGEGT. This CDR3 is CASSYRQGVKTEAFF. CDR3 in DNA: TGTGCCAGCAGTTACCGACAGGGGGTAAAGACTGAAGCTTTCTTT.

This clone was detected once. The chain uses TRBV6-5 and TRBJ2-1; 9 bases agree with TRBD2. This CDR3 contains 13 residues. The ends lost 6 bases at V and 15 bases at J; junction bases unmatched: 12. CDR1 and CDR2 from the germline V gene are MNHEY and SVGAGI. DNA of the CDR3: TGTGCCAGCAGGGCTAGGGCGGGAGGGGTGCCGTTCTTC. This codes for CASRARAGGVPFF.

J is TRBJ2-4 and V is TRBV6-5, with TRBD1 matching over 10 bases. After removal of 2 bases from V and 8 bases from J, the junction contained 6 bases not matched to a gene. Germline V gives CDR1 MNHEY, CDR2 SVGAGI. This CDR3 spans 15 amino acids. CDR3 DNA: TGTGCCAGCAGTTACGGGGGACAGGGGAGAGACATTCAGTACTTC. Translating it yields CASSYGGQGRDIQYF.

The rearrangement joins TRBV9 to TRBJ2-1; possible D gene TRBD1, 5 bases. V lost 3 bases and J lost 6, with 13 bases in between. This CDR3 contains 14 residues. CDR1 is SGDLS, CDR2 YYNGEE, per germline. In DNA form, the CDR3 reads TGTGCCAGCAGCGGACAGACCCTCTCCAATGAGCAGTTCTTC. The encoded protein is CASSGQTLSNEQFF.

The rearrangement uses TRBV7-2 and TRBJ1-4, with D unclear. This CDR3 comprises 16 residues. The V end lost 0 bases, the J end lost 0 bases, and 8 bases lay between the germline ends. Germline V gene data show CDR1 as SGHTA and CDR2 as FQGNSA. The CDR3 DNA sequence: TGTGCCAGCAGCTTAGCGTTTGGAGCAACTAATGAAAAACTGTTTTTT. This translates into CASSLAFGATNEKLFF.

This rearrangement joins TRBV28 to TRBJ2-7, with 7 bases matching TRBD1. The CDR3 is 14 amino acids. With 5 bases clipped from V and 0 bases from J, the junction kept 4 bases outside the gene matches. The germline V gene encodes CDR1 MDHEN and CDR2 SYDVKM. The CDR3: CASSTTGSSYEQYF. DNA for the CDR3: TGTGCCAGCAGTACGACAGGGAGCTCCTACGAGCAGTACTTC.

The J gene is TRBJ1-1, the V gene TRBV11-3; no clear D gene. V was shortened by 5 bases and J by 0 bases, with 10 bases between the two germline ends. This CDR3 spans 14 amino acids. CDR1 is SGHNT, CDR2 YENEEA, per germline. The CDR3 is CASSLGHLNTEAFF. The CDR3 DNA reads as TGTGCCAGCAGCCTAGGGCACCTGAACACTGAAGCTTTCTTT. Combining the CDR3 with reference TRBV11-3 and TRBJ1-1 gives the whole variable domain EAGVVQSPRYKIIEKKQPVAFWCNPISGHNTLYWYLQNLGQGPELLIRYENEEAVDDSQLPKDRFSAERLKGVDSTLKIQPAELGDSAVYLCASSLGHLNTEAFFGQGTRLTVV.

The chain joins TRBV3-1 (or the pseudogene TRBV3-2) to TRBJ1-4, with D uncertain. The CDR3 sequence is 14 residues long. V shed 8 bases and J shed 2 bases, with 12 bases lying between them. Germline V gene sequence: CDR1 LGHDT, CDR2 YNNKEL (reference sequence). CDR3 sequence (DNA): TGTGCCAGCGCCGCTGGGAGGACTAATGAAAAACTGTTTTTT. This translates into CASAAGRTNEKLFF.

The V gene is TRBV11-2, the J gene TRBJ2-5; 8 bases are a match to TRBD1. V shed 1 base and J 2 bases; nucleotides not matched to a gene: 12. The CDR3 covers 18 residues. The germline gives CDR1 SGHAT, CDR2 FQNNGV. The CDR3 reads CASSLVSLGTGVQETQYF. Here the CDR3 DNA reads TGTGCCAGCAGCTTAGTTTCCTTGGGGACAGGAGTACAAGAGACCCAGTACTTC.

V gene TRBV24-1 combines with J gene TRBJ2-1; 9 bases line up with TRBD1. With 3 bases clipped from V and 8 bases from J, the junction kept 7 bases outside the gene matches. CDR3 length: 15 amino acids. CDR1 and CDR2 (germline): KGHDR, SFDVKD. CDR3 sequence reads: CATSDTGGPGDEQFF. The CDR3 DNA is TGTGCCACCAGTGATACAGGGGGCCCAGGAGATGAGCAGTTCTTC.

J is TRBJ2-6 and V is TRBV6-5; D unresolved. The CDR3 extends over 16 amino acids. The germline V gene encodes CDR1 MNHEY and CDR2 SVGAGI. The V gene lost 2 bases and the J gene lost 0 bases, with 8 bases spanning the gap. CDR3 in amino acids: CASSYDINSGANVLTF. Written as DNA, the CDR3 is TGTGCCAGCAGTTACGACATTAACTCTGGGGCCAACGTCCTGACTTTC.

The genes are TRBV30 and TRBJ1-6; D may be TRBD1 (6 bases). The germline V and J ends were trimmed by 0 bases and 10 bases, with 13 bases remaining between them. Germline V gene data show CDR1 as GTSNPN and CDR2 as SVGIG (reference sequence). CDR3 length: 14 amino acids. In DNA form, the CDR3 reads TGTGCCTGGAGTGTAAGGGGCAGGGGATCACCCCTCCACTTT. Protein: CAWSVRGRGSPLHF.

The V call is TRBV6-5, the J call TRBJ2-3; 8 bases line up with TRBD2. Germline V lookup: CDR1 MNHEY, CDR2 SVGAGI. The CDR3 consists of 14 residues. V gave up 7 bases and J gave up 4 bases; unmatched junction bases: 7. CDR3 region: CASMTGGSADTQYF. Here the CDR3 DNA reads TGTGCCAGCATGACGGGGGGGAGTGCAGATACGCAGTATTTT.

The chain employs TRBV7-2 and TRBJ2-4; possibly TRBD2 for D (5 bases). CDR1 SGHTA and CDR2 FQGNSA come from the germline V gene. The V end lost 1 base, the J end lost 9 bases, and 13 bases lay between the germline ends. The length of the CDR3 is 14 residues. CDR3 sequence reads: CASSLVSDRSIQYF. The CDR3 nucleotides are TGTGCCAGCAGCTTAGTTAGCGACCGGAGCATTCAGTACTTC.

The chain links TRBV9 to TRBJ2-3, with 8 bases that match TRBD1. The CDR3 totals 17 residues. Germline V CDR1 and CDR2: SGDLS, YYNGEE. With 4 bases clipped from V and 2 bases from J, the junction kept 12 bases outside the gene matches. The CDR3 DNA reads as TGTGCCAGCAGCAACCGACAGGGGAGCGGTTTCACAGATACGCAGTATTTT. Translated: CASSNRQGSGFTDTQYF.